This TCR beta chain was retrieved from a study of graft-versus-host responses after intestinal transplantation listed by TCRdb under 2021. For the wider study: Recipients received multivisceral, liver-intestinal, or isolated intestinal transplants. All recipients received anti-thymocyte globulin induction followed by maintenance tacrolimus and steroids for around three years. After intestinal transplantation, graft-versus-host and host-versus-graft alloreactive T cell clones were followed in the graft, circulation and bone marrow using bulk TCR-beta CDR3 sequencing. Alloreactive clones were identified by sequencing pre-transplant mixed lymphocyte reaction products and comparing these products with unstimulated pre-transplant donor and recipient T cells. A peak of at least 4% donor T cells among recipient peripheral blood mononuclear cells was the definition used for donor T cell macrochimerism. Samples from a few later patients were sequenced in-house on an Illumina MiSeq with MiXCR processing rather than by the commercial service. A cohort of under 30 intestinal transplant recipients, including one retransplant, was enrolled, and a few patients lacking pretransplant specimens were excluded. What the study reported, not specific to this receptor: In patients with donor T cell macrochimerism, the allografts had high GvH to HvG T cell clonal ratios. GvH clones were found in recipient bone marrow, and some of the GvH clones appeared earlier in ileal mucosa or blood, which is consistent with an intestinal mucosal origin. The conclusions were limited by the relatively low number and heterogeneity of the intestinal transplant patients. Peak levels of circulating GvH clones were associated with declines in HvG clones early after transplant.

Blood samples were collected up to 4 times in the first month after transplant and then at least monthly when available. Library preparation used the immunoSEQ multiplex PCR assay. Adaptive Biotechnologies carried out high-throughput TCR-beta CDR3 sequencing of genomic DNA for most patients. In the source study's methods: Adaptive's ImmunoSEQ software was the source of the TCR sequencing data for 15 to 20 patients, while a few other patients were processed with MiXCR and VDJtools. CDR3 nucleotide sequences shared by donor and recipient were removed because the origin of these sequences could not be assigned. At least 2-fold expansion over unstimulated cells and a minimum CFSE-low frequency of 0.002% (template counts) or 0.001% (read counts) were required for clones to be classified as alloreactive. Clones detected in sequenced pre-transplant spleen, lymph node, or MLR CFSE-low populations of the donor or recipient were defined as mappable. Cumulative frequency of alloreactive clones was calculated as a percentage of all sequences weighted by copy number. In TCRdb, the immuneACCESS table is reduced to in-frame sequences with V and J assigned. These tables do not hold every clone; where another copy was compared, an unresolved V gene accounts for under half, and the others remain unexplained. Clonal size and the V and J genes are those of that table, whereas D and trimming came from the DNA. Here the sample has about 1,500 clones; 92% occur a single time. Approximately 8% of the sample is held by the ten biggest clonotypes.

On this clone: Its recognized antigen is unknown. Per-base qualities were not stored, and no clone one base away is much larger.

Based on the germline V gene (reference sequence), the CDR1 and CDR2 sequences are MNHNY and SVGAGI. V and J lose 0 bases and 8 bases, and a span of 13 bases separates them. The CDR3, from cysteine to phenylalanine, totals 14 residues. Kept here is only the CDR3 DNA, which spans 42 bases and is read in frame from base 1. The sequence was collected from a human patient who received an intestinal transplant, so some T cells may come from the graft donor. The chain links TRBV6-6 with TRBJ1-2, with the D gene uncertain. Sequenced material: PBMCs, taken 8 days after intestinal transplant. The CDR3 region reads CASSYSSMGGGYTF. At the DNA level, the sequence is TGTGCCAGCAGTTACTCGAGTATGGGAGGAGGCTACACCTTC.